These 18 T cell receptor beta chains were sequenced from one sample in a study of T cell responses to AZD1222 COVID-19 vaccine. Assay used: immunoSEQ multiplex PCR; TCRdb lists only in-frame clones, some missing. The sample shows approximately 90,000 clones, roughly 89% of them seen only once. The sample was peripheral blood, taken on day 0 of AZD1222 vaccination. The receptors stem from an adult in good health.

The gene calls are TRBV6-1 and TRBJ1-5, with TRBD1 matching 9 bases. CDR3 length: 18 amino acids. The ends lost 2 bases at V and 0 bases at J; junction bases unmatched: 8. In germline, CDR1 is MNHNS, CDR2 SASEGT. DNA of the CDR3: TGTGCCAGCAGTGAAAGGGACAGGGACGATTATAGCAATCAGCCCCAGCATTTT. Translation gives CASSERDRDDYSNQPQHF.

The V call is TRBV9, the J call TRBJ2-6; D is unresolved. The length of the CDR3 is 14 residues. Germline V gene sequence: CDR1 SGDLS, CDR2 YYNGEE. Trimming took off 6 bases at V and 1 base at J, with 8 bases between the two ends. The CDR3: CASTTASGANVLTF. The CDR3 region has the DNA TGTGCCAGCACTACGGCATCTGGGGCCAACGTCCTGACTTTC. The full variable domain, completed using reference TRBV9 and TRBJ2-6, is DSGVTQTPKHLITATGQRVTLRCSPRSGDLSVYWYQQSLDQGLQFLIQYYNGEERAKGNILERFSAQQFPDLHSELNLSSLELGDSALYFCASTTASGANVLTFGAGSRLTVL.

The chain links TRBV4-3 to TRBJ1-6; D gene unclear. V lost 0 bases and J 10 bases, leaving 25 bases between the germline ends. CDR3 length: 19 amino acids. Germline-derived CDR1 and CDR2 are LGHNA and YSLEER. The CDR3 DNA is TGCGCCAGCAGCCAAGAAAGCCTTACACTATCATTGGGGAACTCACCCCTCCACTTT. This gives the protein CASSQESLTLSLGNSPLHF.

V usage is TRBV5-1 and J usage is TRBJ1-3; the D is unclear. CDR1 is SGHRS, CDR2 YFSETQ, per germline. There are 18 residues in the CDR3. Trimming took 3 bases from V and 0 from J, leaving 19 bases between them. The CDR3 bases are TGCGCCAGCAGCTGGCGGGCCCAGGTGACTTCCTCTGGAAACACCATATATTTT. This gives the protein CASSWRAQVTSSGNTIYF.

CDR3 sequence (DNA): TGTGCCAGCAGTAGGGACAGGGGGCTAGAGACCCAGTACTTC. It codes for CASSRDRGLETQYF. The gene calls are TRBV6-2 or TRBV6-3 and TRBJ2-5, with 12 nucleotides matching TRBD1. The junction had 2 bases not matched to a gene; V was cut back by 5 bases and J by 4 bases. The CDR3 has 14 amino acids. Germline assignment: CDR1 MNHEY and CDR2 SVGEGT.

J is TRBJ2-1 and V is TRBV10-3, with D maybe TRBD2 (5 bases). The CDR3 sequence is 14 residues long. V lost 4 bases and J 5 bases, leaving 12 bases between the germline ends. Looked up from germline, CDR1 is ENHRY and CDR2 is SYGVKD. CDR3 sequence reads: CAISGTQSHNEQFF. Here the CDR3 DNA reads TGTGCCATCAGTGGGACTCAGAGTCACAATGAGCAGTTCTTC.

The chain couples TRBV7-8 to TRBJ2-7; TRBD1 matches at 7 bases. Trimming at V came to 5 bases and at J to 3 bases, leaving 13 bases not matched to a gene. Germline loops: CDR1 SGHVS, CDR2 FQNEAQ. This CDR3 has 16 residues. The CDR3: CASSQRDRVEDYEQYF. For the CDR3, the DNA is TGTGCCAGCAGCCAAAGAGACAGGGTCGAGGACTACGAGCAGTACTTC.

This clone was seen once. The V call is TRBV19, the J call TRBJ2-7, with D hard to call. The CDR3 sequence is 14 residues long. V gave up 9 bases and J gave up 0 bases, with 15 bases separating them. Germline CDR1 reads LNHDA; CDR2 reads SQIVND (reference sequence). The CDR3 spells CASRPSGSSYEQYF. The CDR3 DNA sequence: TGTGCCAGCCGGCCTTCGGGCAGCTCCTACGAGCAGTACTTC.

This chain connects TRBV7-3 to TRBJ2-1; 7 nucleotides match TRBD2. The CDR3 spans 13 residues. In germline, CDR1 is SGHTA, CDR2 FQGTGA. The trim removed 5 bases at V and 11 bases at J, leaving 9 bases unmatched. The CDR3 DNA reads TGTGCCAGCAGCGGAGCGGGGTCGACCCAGCAGTTCTTC. Protein sequence: CASSGAGSTQQFF.

The CDR3 nucleotides read TGTGCCAGCAGTTCTCTTTCGCCGACCGCCGGGGAGCTGTTTTTT. It translates to CASSSLSPTAGELFF. V is TRBV6-2 or TRBV6-3 and J is TRBJ2-2; no reliable D call. The CDR3 runs 15 residues. CDR1 is MNHEY, CDR2 SVGEGT, per germline. V was pared by 4 bases and J by 6 bases, with 15 bases between.

The chain uses TRBV18 and TRBJ2-7, with D hard to call. CDR1 and CDR2 (germline): KGHSH, LQKENI. The CDR3 consists of 14 residues. The germline V and J ends were trimmed by 4 bases and 2 bases, with 12 bases remaining between them. In nucleotides, the CDR3 is TGTGCCAGCTCACAAGGCGGAATGCCCTACGAGCAGTACTTC. It is translated as CASSQGGMPYEQYF. Full variable domain (rest looked up from reference TRBV18 and TRBJ2-7): NAGVMQNPRHLVRRRGQEARLRCSPMKGHSHVYWYRQLPEEGLKFMVYLQKENIIDESGMPKERFSAEFPKEGPSILRIQQVVRGDSAAYFCASSQGGMPYEQYFGPGTRLTVT.

This chain connects TRBV6-1 to TRBJ1-2; TRBD1 is a possible D gene (5 bases). Per the germline V gene, CDR1 is MNHNS and CDR2 is SASEGT. The V end was cut by 2 bases, the J end by 6 bases, with 7 bases between. This CDR3 is built from 12 residues. As DNA, the CDR3 is TGTGCCAGCAGTGAACAGGGTAATGGCTACACCTTC. Translating it yields CASSEQGNGYTF.

As to this clone: This likely came from a read error, as a far larger clone is one base away. The chain carries TRBV4-1 and TRBJ2-1, with 9 bases fitting TRBD1. CDR3 length: 15 residues. Germline V gene sequence: CDR1 MGHRA, CDR2 YSYEKL. CDR3 sequence (DNA): TGCGCCCGCAGCCCACAGGGGGCAATCTACAATGAGCAGTTCTTC. It encodes CARSPQGAIYNEQFF.

V gene TRBV4-1 combines with J gene TRBJ2-1; 9 bases match TRBD2. Trimming removed 5 bases from V and 0 bases from J; junction bases left unmatched: 8. The length of the CDR3 is 17 residues. Germline-derived CDR1 and CDR2 are MGHRA and YSYEKL. CDR3 bases: TGCGCCAGCAGCTTCAGGACTAGCGAGAGCTCCTACAATGAGCAGTTCTTC. It translates to CASSFRTSESSYNEQFF.

The chain carries TRBV15 and TRBJ1-5; the match to TRBD1 covers 8 bases. Germline V lookup: CDR1 LNHNV, CDR2 YYDKDF (reference sequence). This CDR3 spans 13 amino acids. Trimming took 4 bases from V and 6 from J; bases not matched to a gene: 2. This CDR3 is CATSKQGVQPQHF. As DNA, the CDR3 is TGTGCCACCAGCAAACAGGGGGTTCAGCCCCAGCATTTT.

This clone appeared a single time. The V gene is TRBV7-2, the J gene TRBJ2-5, with 7 positions matching TRBD1. The germline gives CDR1 SGHTA, CDR2 FQGNSA. Trimming cost V 5 bases and J 2 bases; bases outside gene matches: 2. The CDR3 length is 13 residues. CDR3 region: CASSMGQQETQYF. The CDR3 coding sequence is TGTGCCAGCAGCATGGGACAGCAAGAGACCCAGTACTTC.

The V call is TRBV5-1, the J call TRBJ2-5; unclear D gene. The length of the CDR3 is 16 residues. Trimming removed 2 bases at V and 2 bases at J, with 16 bases between. CDR1 and CDR2 from the germline V gene are SGHRS and YFSETQ. In DNA, the CDR3 is TGCGCCAGCAGCTTTGGCCCCCTACAGACACAAGAGACCCAGTACTTC. It translates to CASSFGPLQTQETQYF.

The CDR3 sequence: CASAIRRDSDEQYF. CDR3 nucleotides: TGTGCCAGCGCAATTCGGAGGGATTCCGACGAGCAGTACTTC. The chain employs TRBV7-8 and TRBJ2-7; D perhaps matches TRBD2 (6 bases). Germline V CDR1 and CDR2: SGHVS, FQNEAQ. V lost 8 bases and J lost 5, with 19 bases in between. This CDR3 region has 14 residues.